The 10 T cell receptor beta chains below come from one sample, sequenced in a study of CD8 T cells in ankylosing spondylitis. TCRdb re-analysed the 5' RACE reads in MiXCR, keeping a single row per CDR3 protein. The repertoire consists of 150,000 to 200,000 distinct CDR3 sequences, with around a tenth occurring once and the leading ten covering almost 30%. Source material: blood, either unsorted or a sorted T cell fraction (not recorded which). The receptor set was obtained from a male donor with ankylosing spondylitis or in good health (not recorded which).

In its sample, this clonotype was seen many times. The rearrangement joins TRBV4-3 to TRBJ2-1; the D gene is possibly TRBD1 (7 bases). V was trimmed by 4 bases and J by 8 bases, leaving 18 bases between them. The CDR3 is made up of 15 amino acids. Germline CDR1 is LGHNA and CDR2 is YSLEER. In nucleotides, the CDR3 is TGCGCCAGCAGCCCGTCCTCAGGGGGGAGCGATGAGCAGTTCTTC. Translated, it gives CASSPSSGGSDEQFF.

This clonotype has more than one count but fewer than ten. This sequence may be a read error, since a much larger clone differs from it by one base. V gene TRBV3-1 combines with J gene TRBJ2-3; D is possibly TRBD2 (6 bases). CDR1 and CDR2 from the germline V gene are LGHDT and YNNKEL (reference sequence). The CDR3 is made up of 15 amino acids. CDR3 DNA sequence: TGTACCAGCAGCCAGACCTGGGGACTCACAGATACGCAGTATTTT. This translates into CTSSQTWGLTDTQYF.

This clonotype was found many times. The chain is built from TRBV6-2 or TRBV6-3 and TRBJ1-1, with D possibly being TRBD1 (5 bases). The CDR3 contains 17 residues. Trimming shortened V by 2 bases and J by 4 bases, and 20 bases separated the two germline ends. CDR1 and CDR2 from the germline V gene are MNHEY and SVGEGT. CDR3: CASSYGVQPSGGTEAFF. Written as DNA, the CDR3 is TGTGCCAGCAGTTACGGTGTACAGCCCTCCGGGGGCACTGAAGCTTTCTTT.

This clonotype was counted many times. V gene TRBV6-5 combines with J gene TRBJ2-1, with 11 bases matching TRBD1. CDR1 and CDR2 from the germline V gene are MNHEY and SVGAGI. CDR3 length equals 16 residues. Trimming took 0 bases from V and 8 from J; bases not matched to a gene: 6. CDR3 region: CASSYSGTGGFYEQFF. CDR3 DNA: TGTGCCAGCAGTTACTCCGGGACAGGGGGATTTTATGAGCAGTTCTTC.

To note about this clonotype: This CDR3 is missing its conserved last phenylalanine or tryptophan, likely due to a read error. V gene TRBV5-1 combines with J gene TRBJ2-7; D gene uncertain. Germline V lookup: CDR1 SGHRS, CDR2 YFSETQ. This CDR3 contains 13 residues. V lost 0 bases and J lost 1, with 5 bases in between. CDR3 sequence: CASSLDGSYEQYL. The CDR3, as DNA: TGCGCCAGCAGCTTGGATGGTTCCTACGAGCAGTACCTC.

This clonotype has ten or more counts. This rearrangement joins TRBV24-1 to TRBJ2-3, with TRBD1 as a possible D gene (6 bases). This CDR3 is 14 amino acids long. V was clipped by 4 bases and J by 7 bases, with 14 bases between them. Germline lookup yields CDR1 KGHDR and CDR2 SFDVKD. CDR3 protein: CATSDPGQRNTQYF. In DNA, the CDR3 is TGTGCCACCAGTGACCCGGGACAACGAAATACGCAGTATTTT.

The chain employs TRBV19 and TRBJ1-1, with D perhaps TRBD1 (5 bases). Germline V CDR1 and CDR2: LNHDA, SQIVND (reference sequence). The CDR3 spans 16 residues. Trimming shortened V by 3 bases and J by 4 bases, and 18 bases separated the two germline ends. CDR3 sequence: CASSMGRVDGITEAFF. CDR3 DNA: TGTGCCAGTAGTATGGGACGAGTGGATGGGATCACTGAAGCTTTCTTT.

This clonotype was detected many times. This chain uses TRBV3-1 with TRBJ2-3; D is ambiguous. Trimming removed 7 bases from V and 3 bases from J, with 14 bases in between. Looked up from germline, CDR1 is LGHDT and CDR2 is YNNKEL (reference sequence). CDR3 length equals 14 residues. The chain's CDR3 is CASTSSPDTDTQYF. CDR3 nucleotides: TGTGCCAGCACCTCAAGTCCGGATACAGATACGCAGTATTTT.

This clonotype has a count of ten or more. J is TRBJ2-6 and V is TRBV5-1; D uncertain. Deletions cut 6 bases from V and 0 bases from J, with 7 bases between. Germline lookup yields CDR1 SGHRS and CDR2 YFSETQ. The CDR3 has 14 amino acids. The CDR3 bases are TGCGCCAGCACTGAATACTCTGGGGCCAACGTCCTGACTTTC. It yields the protein CASTEYSGANVLTF.

This clonotype was seen many times. V usage is TRBV29-1 and J usage is TRBJ2-5; no definite D call. This CDR3 has 13 amino acids. CDR1 and CDR2 from the germline V gene are SQVTM and ANQGSEA. Trimming took 1 base from V and 5 from J, leaving 11 bases between them. CDR3 DNA: TGCAGCGTTGAAGGCGGAGTTGGGGAGACCCAGTACTTC. Translating it yields CSVEGGVGETQYF.